The 9 T cell receptor beta chains listed next were all sequenced from one sample in a study of blood T cell repertoires in COVID-19 (dated by TCRdb to between 2020 and 2021). The library was generated by the immunoSEQ multiplex PCR assay. This immuneACCESS table, as held by TCRdb, lists in-frame sequences with V and J called but not all clones. Of the missing ones, under half trace to an unresolved V gene in checked studies; the others have no known cause. This sample gives 250,000 or so clones in total; over 75% of them show up just once. Clones ranked in the top ten supply about 3.1% of the sample. Material for sequencing was PBMCs or T cells enriched from blood (not recorded which). These receptor sequences come from a woman aged 40 to 49 who had been exposed to COVID-19.

The J gene is TRBJ1-5, the V gene TRBV28; TRBD1 might be the D (6 bases). Trimming shortened V by 7 bases and J by 2 bases, and 12 bases separated the two germline ends. Germline CDR1 reads MDHEN; CDR2 reads SYDVKM. This CDR3 contains 14 residues. The chain's CDR3 is CASKTGYGNQPQHF. The CDR3 DNA is TGTGCCAGCAAAACAGGGTATGGCAATCAGCCCCAGCATTTT.

The chain carries TRBV28 and TRBJ2-3, with D perhaps matching TRBD1 (6 bases). The CDR3 is 13 residues long. Germline-derived CDR1 and CDR2 are MDHEN and SYDVKM. V was shortened by 6 bases and J by 5 bases, with 12 bases between the two germline ends. The CDR3 DNA follows: TGTGCCAGCAGGTTCAGGGGCATAGATACGCAGTATTTT. This codes for CASRFRGIDTQYF.

The chain recombines TRBV7-3 with TRBJ1-2; D call uncertain. The V gene lost 5 bases and the J gene lost 5 bases, with 9 bases spanning the gap. CDR3 length equals 12 residues. The germline V gene has CDR1 SGHTA and CDR2 FQGTGA. The CDR3 DNA reads as TGTGCCAGCAGCCAGGAGGGTTATGGCTACACCTTC. This sequence encodes CASSQEGYGYTF.

This sequence joins TRBV28 and TRBJ1-4, with D perhaps matching TRBD1 (5 bases). The germline V gene has CDR1 MDHEN and CDR2 SYDVKM. V lost 6 bases, J lost 5 bases, and 7 bases lay in between. The CDR3 runs to 12 residues. CDR3 residues: CASRTANEKLFF. The CDR3 nucleotides read TGTGCCAGCAGGACAGCGAATGAAAAACTGTTTTTT.

The chain has TRBV7-2 and TRBJ1-6; 8 positions agree with TRBD1. Per germline, CDR1 SGHTA and CDR2 FQGNSA. This CDR3 is built from 18 residues. The trim removed 5 bases at V and 0 bases at J, leaving 9 bases unmatched. CDR3 residues: CASSARDRLSSYNSPLHF. In nucleotides, the CDR3 is TGTGCCAGCAGCGCCCGGGACAGGTTGTCCTCCTATAATTCACCCCTCCACTTT. Together with reference TRBV7-2 and TRBJ1-6, the CDR3 gives the full variable domain: GAGVSQSPSNKVTEKGKDVELRCDPISGHTALYWYRQSLGQGLEFLIYFQGNSAPDKSGLPSDRFSAERTGGSVSTLTIQRTQQEDSAVYLCASSARDRLSSYNSPLHFGNGTRLTVT.

V is TRBV15 and J is TRBJ2-5; no firm D call. Germline values: CDR1 LNHNV, CDR2 YYDKDF (reference sequence). Trimming cost V 0 bases and J 5 bases, with 4 bases left between them. The CDR3 runs to 12 residues. CDR3 coding DNA: TGTGCCACCAGCAGAGATATGGAGACCCAGTACTTC. Translation: CATSRDMETQYF.

The V and J genes are TRBV11-3 and TRBJ1-1; tentatively, D is TRBD1 (5 bases). Germline loops: CDR1 SGHNT, CDR2 YENEEA. Trimming left V 1 base short and J 6 bases short, with 12 bases between. CDR3 length equals 14 residues. CDR3 protein: CASSLGLRVSEAFF. CDR3 DNA: TGTGCCAGCAGCTTAGGTCTCAGGGTGTCTGAAGCTTTCTTT.

This clone was detected once. The chain links TRBV5-1 to TRBJ2-2, with 7 bases identical to TRBD1. Germline CDR1 SGHRS, CDR2 YFSETQ. Germline trimming cut 0 bases from V and 4 bases from J; bases unmatched to any gene: 3. There are 15 residues in the CDR3. The CDR3 loop is CASSLEGQATGELFF. Here the CDR3 DNA reads TGCGCCAGCAGCTTGGAAGGACAGGCCACCGGGGAGCTGTTTTTT.

This chain connects TRBV6-1 to TRBJ1-2; TRBD1 agrees at 7 bases. Germline CDR1 and CDR2: MNHNS and SASEGT. The CDR3 extends over 13 amino acids. The V and J ends lost 1 base and 8 bases, in that order; junction bases with no gene match: 4. The CDR3 loop is CASSEDRGYGYTF. The DNA for the CDR3 is TGTGCCAGCAGTGAAGACAGGGGTTACGGCTACACCTTC.